This TCR beta chain stems from a study of cytomegalovirus exposure and HLA in healthy donors. Study-wide findings and caveats: Some public TCRs appeared in many individuals, while most sequences were rare.

Per the germline V gene, CDR1 is SNHLY and CDR2 is FYNNEI. V was cut by 6 bases and J by 6 bases, with 14 bases left in between. The CDR3 runs 13 residues. With respect to this clone: What it binds is not known.

This PCR relied on a set of 60 Vbeta primers and 13 Jbeta primers. The repertoire was sequenced with immunoSEQ multiplex PCR; TCRdb's copy has only in-frame clones and lacks some. The sample records a few hundred thousand clones, more than 80% being singletons. Sequenced material: PBMCs. This chain uses TRBV2 with TRBJ1-2; tentative D call: TRBD1 (6 bases). The source is a man younger than 40 in good health and CMV-seronegative. For the CDR3, the DNA is TGTGCCAGCAGACCCACAGGGAGAGATGGCTACACCTTC. It yields the protein CASRPTGRDGYTF.